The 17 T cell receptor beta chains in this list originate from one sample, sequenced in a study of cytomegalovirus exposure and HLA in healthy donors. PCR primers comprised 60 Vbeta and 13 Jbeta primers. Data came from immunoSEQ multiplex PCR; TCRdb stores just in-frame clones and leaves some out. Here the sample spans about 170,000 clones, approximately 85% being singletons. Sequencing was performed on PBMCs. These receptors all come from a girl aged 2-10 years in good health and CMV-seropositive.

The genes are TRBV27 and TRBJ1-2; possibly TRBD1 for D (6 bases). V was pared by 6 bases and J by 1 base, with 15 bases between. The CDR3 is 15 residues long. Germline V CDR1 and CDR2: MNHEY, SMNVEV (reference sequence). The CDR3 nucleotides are TGTGCCAGCAGCGCCCGGGACACAGATAACTATGGCTACACCTTC. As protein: CASSARDTDNYGYTF.

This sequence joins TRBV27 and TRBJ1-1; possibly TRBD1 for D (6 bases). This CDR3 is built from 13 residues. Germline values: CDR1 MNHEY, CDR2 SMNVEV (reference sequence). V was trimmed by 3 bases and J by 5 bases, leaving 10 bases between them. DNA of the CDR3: TGTGCCAGCAGTTTCCGAAGGGGGACTGAAGCTTTCTTT. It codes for CASSFRRGTEAFF.

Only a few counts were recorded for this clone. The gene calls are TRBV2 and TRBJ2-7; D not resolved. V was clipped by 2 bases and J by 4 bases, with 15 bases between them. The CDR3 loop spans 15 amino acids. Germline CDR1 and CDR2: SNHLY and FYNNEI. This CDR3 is CASSELVTFPYEQYF. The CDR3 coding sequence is TGTGCCAGCAGTGAACTGGTGACATTCCCGTACGAGCAGTACTTC.

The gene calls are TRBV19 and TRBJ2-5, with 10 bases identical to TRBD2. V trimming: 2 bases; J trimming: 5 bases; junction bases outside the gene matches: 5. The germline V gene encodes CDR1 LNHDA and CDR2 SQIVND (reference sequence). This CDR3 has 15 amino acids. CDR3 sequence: CASSISGRAWETQYF. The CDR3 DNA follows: TGTGCCAGTAGTATAAGCGGGAGGGCCTGGGAGACCCAGTACTTC. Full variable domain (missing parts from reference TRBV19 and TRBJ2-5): DGGITQSPKYLFRKEGQNVTLSCEQNLNHDAMYWYRQDPGQGLRLIYYSQIVNDFQKGDIAEGYSVSREKKESFPLTVTSAQKNPTAFYLCASSISGRAWETQYFGPGTRLLVL.

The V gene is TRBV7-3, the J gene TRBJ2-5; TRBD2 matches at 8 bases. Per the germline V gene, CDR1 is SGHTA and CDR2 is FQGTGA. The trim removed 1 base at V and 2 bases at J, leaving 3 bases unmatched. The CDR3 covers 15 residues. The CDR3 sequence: CASSLNGGGQETQYF. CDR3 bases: TGTGCCAGCAGCTTAAACGGCGGGGGGCAAGAGACCCAGTACTTC. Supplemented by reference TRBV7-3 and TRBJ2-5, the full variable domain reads GAGVSQTPSNKVTEKGKYVELRCDPISGHTALYWYRQSLGQGPEFLIYFQGTGAADDSGLPNDRFFAVRPEGSVSTLKIQRTERGDSAVYLCASSLNGGGQETQYFGPGTRLLVL.

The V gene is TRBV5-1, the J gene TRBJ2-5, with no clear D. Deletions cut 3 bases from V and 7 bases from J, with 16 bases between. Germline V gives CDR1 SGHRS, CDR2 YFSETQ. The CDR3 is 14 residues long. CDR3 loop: CASSSLLAPGTQYF. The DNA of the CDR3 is TGCGCCAGCAGCTCCCTTCTGGCCCCAGGGACCCAGTACTTC.

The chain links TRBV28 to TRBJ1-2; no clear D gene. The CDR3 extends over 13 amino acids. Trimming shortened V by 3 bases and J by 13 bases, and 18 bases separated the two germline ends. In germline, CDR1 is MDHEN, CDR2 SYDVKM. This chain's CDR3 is CASSFKFGAARTF. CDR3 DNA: TGTGCCAGCAGTTTCAAATTCGGAGCGGCCCGCACCTTC.

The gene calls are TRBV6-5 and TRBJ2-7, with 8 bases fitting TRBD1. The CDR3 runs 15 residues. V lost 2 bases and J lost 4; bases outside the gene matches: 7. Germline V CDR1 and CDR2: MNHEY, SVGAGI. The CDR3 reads CASSYTPGQGYEQYF. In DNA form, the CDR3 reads TGTGCCAGCAGTTACACACCAGGACAGGGATACGAGCAGTACTTC.

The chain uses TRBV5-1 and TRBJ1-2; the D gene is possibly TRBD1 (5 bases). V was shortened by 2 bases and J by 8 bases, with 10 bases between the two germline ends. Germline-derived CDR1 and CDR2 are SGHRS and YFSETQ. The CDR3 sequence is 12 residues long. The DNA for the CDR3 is TGCGCCAGCAGCTTAGATCAGGGAGGCTACACCTTC. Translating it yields CASSLDQGGYTF.

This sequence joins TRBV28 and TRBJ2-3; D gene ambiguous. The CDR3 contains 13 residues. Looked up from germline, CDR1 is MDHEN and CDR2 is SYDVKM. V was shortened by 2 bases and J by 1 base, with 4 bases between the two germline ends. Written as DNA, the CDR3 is TGTGCCAGCAGTTTACAGGGCACAGATACGCAGTATTTT. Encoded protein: CASSLQGTDTQYF.

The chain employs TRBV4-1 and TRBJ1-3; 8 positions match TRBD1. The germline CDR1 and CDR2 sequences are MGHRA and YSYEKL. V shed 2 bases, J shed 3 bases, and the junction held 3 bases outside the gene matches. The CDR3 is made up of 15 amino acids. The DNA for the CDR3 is TGCGCCAGCAGCCAACAGGGGGCGCGTGGAAACACCATATATTTT. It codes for CASSQQGARGNTIYF.

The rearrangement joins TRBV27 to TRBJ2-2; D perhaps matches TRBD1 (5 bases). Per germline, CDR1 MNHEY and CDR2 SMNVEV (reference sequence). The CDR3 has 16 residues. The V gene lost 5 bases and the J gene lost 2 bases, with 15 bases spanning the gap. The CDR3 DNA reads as TGTGCCAGCAGTACCCGACAGAAGAGCAACACCGGGGAGCTGTTTTTT. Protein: CASSTRQKSNTGELFF.

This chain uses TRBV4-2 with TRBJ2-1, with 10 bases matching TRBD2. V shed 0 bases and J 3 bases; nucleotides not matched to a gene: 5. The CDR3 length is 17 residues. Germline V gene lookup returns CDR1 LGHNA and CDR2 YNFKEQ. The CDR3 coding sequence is TGTGCCAGCAGCCAAGAGGCGACTAGCGGGTTCTACAATGAGCAGTTCTTC. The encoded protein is CASSQEATSGFYNEQFF.

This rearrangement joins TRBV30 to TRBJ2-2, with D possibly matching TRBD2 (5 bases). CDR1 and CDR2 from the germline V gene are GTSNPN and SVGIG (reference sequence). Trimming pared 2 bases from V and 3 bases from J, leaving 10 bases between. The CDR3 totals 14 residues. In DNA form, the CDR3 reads TGTGCCTGGAGTCGAGGGTCCGACACCGGGGAGCTGTTTTTT. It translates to CAWSRGSDTGELFF. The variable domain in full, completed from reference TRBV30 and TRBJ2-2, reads SQTIHQWPATLVQPVGSPLSLECTVEGTSNPNLYWYRQAAGRGLQLLFYSVGIGQISSEVPQNLSASRPQDRQFILSSKKLLLSDSGFYLCAWSRGSDTGELFFGEGSRLTVL.

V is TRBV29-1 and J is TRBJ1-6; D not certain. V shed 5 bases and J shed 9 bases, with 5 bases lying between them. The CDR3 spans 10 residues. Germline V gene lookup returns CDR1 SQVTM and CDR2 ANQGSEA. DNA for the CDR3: TGCAGCGTTCTAAGTTCACCCCTCCACTTT. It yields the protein CSVLSSPLHF.

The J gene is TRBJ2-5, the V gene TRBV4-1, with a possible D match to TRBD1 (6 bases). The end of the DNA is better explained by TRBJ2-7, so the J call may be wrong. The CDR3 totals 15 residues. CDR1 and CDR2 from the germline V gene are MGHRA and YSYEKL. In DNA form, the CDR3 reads TGCGCCAGCAGCCAACCACACAGGGAAACCTACGAGCAGTACTTC. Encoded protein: CASSQPHRETYEQYF.

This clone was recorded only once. CDR3 DNA: TGTGCCAGCAGCAAATTAGCTTTCGAGGGGAACACTGAAGCTTTCTTT. It codes for CASSKLAFEGNTEAFF. The chain carries TRBV21-1 and TRBJ1-1. TRBV21-1 is annotated as a pseudogene. The length of the CDR3 is 16 residues.